These 10 T cell receptor beta chains were sequenced from one sample in a study of spatial heterogeneity in lung cancer. Study-wide points: Expanded intratumoral alpha and beta TCR counts tracked tumor mutation counts.

MiXCR was run by TCRdb on the 5' RACE reads, yielding one entry per CDR3 protein. The sample shows about 10,000 distinct CDR3 sequences, 9% to 15% of them seen only once. These TCRs' antigens remain unknown. As for time point: sample taken at primary tumor resection. The sequences come from lung tumor tissue, collected at surgery. Receptor source: a male donor with early-stage non-small cell lung cancer.

This clonotype is medium-sized (0.01 to 0.1%) in the sample. In a library made to pick up alpha chains, this beta chain is a stray read with a size that means little. The rearrangement joins TRBV5-4 to TRBJ2-3; no clear D gene. The ends were cut back, 0 bases at V and 2 bases at J, with 13 bases in the middle. CDR1 and CDR2 from the germline V gene are SGHNT and YYREEE (reference sequence). The CDR3 spans 16 residues. CDR3 sequence (DNA): TGTGCCAGCAGCTTGGCTCTAGATCGTCTCACAGATACGCAGTATTTT. Amino acid sequence: CASSLALDRLTDTQYF.

This clonotype was seen ten or more times. A library prepared for alpha chains yielded this beta chain as an off-target read; its size is of little meaning. The gene calls are TRBV13 and TRBJ1-1, with D possibly being TRBD1 (5 bases). The ends were cut back, 5 bases at V and 1 base at J, with 14 bases in the middle. CDR1 is PRHDT, CDR2 FYEKMQ, per germline (reference sequence). The CDR3 length is 15 residues. CDR3 sequence: CASSPHGGENTEAFF. CDR3 bases: TGTGCCAGCAGCCCCCACGGAGGGGAGAACACTGAAGCTTTCTTT. Full variable domain (outside the CDR3, taken from reference TRBV13 and TRBJ1-1): AAGVIQSPRHLIKEKRETATLKCYPIPRHDTVYWYQQGPGQDPQFLISFYEKMQSDKGSIPDRFSAQQFSDYHSELNMSSLELGDSALYFCASSPHGGENTEAFFGQGTRLTVV.

This clonotype was detected only a few times. A library prepared for alpha chains yielded this beta chain as an off-target read; its size is of little meaning. The chain links TRBV12-3 or TRBV12-4 to TRBJ2-7; the D is unclear. V lost 3 bases, J lost 5 bases, and 11 bases lay in between. The CDR3 contains 13 residues. The CDR3 spells CASSLGSIHEQYF. CDR3 nucleotides: TGTGCCAGCAGTTTGGGTAGTATCCACGAGCAGTACTTC.

This clonotype appeared many times. The library was built for alpha chains, so this beta chain is an off-target read and its size means little. The chain carries TRBV5-6 and TRBJ2-2, with TRBD2 identical over 10 bases. Losses at the gene ends were 4 bases for V and 6 bases for J; bases not matched to a gene: 12. This CDR3 is 17 amino acids long. Germline CDR1 and CDR2: SGHDT and YYEEEE. The CDR3 here is CASSPQTAGGPAGELFF. Here the CDR3 DNA reads TGTGCCAGCAGCCCACAGACAGCGGGAGGGCCTGCCGGGGAGCTGTTTTTT.

This clonotype was detected ten times or more. The library was prepared for alpha chains; this beta chain is a stray read, so its frequency means little. V usage is TRBV29-1 and J usage is TRBJ2-4, with TRBD2 matching over 16 bases. Losses at the gene ends were 3 bases for V and 1 base for J; bases not matched to a gene: 6. This CDR3 spans 18 amino acids. The germline CDR1 and CDR2 sequences are SQVTM and ANQGSEA. The DNA for the CDR3 is TGCAGCGTTGAGGGACTAGCGGGAGGGCTTGGGGCCAAAAACATTCAGTACTTC. Protein: CSVEGLAGGLGAKNIQYF. The entire variable domain, with the rest obtained from reference TRBV29-1 and TRBJ2-4, is as follows: SAVISQKPSRDICQRGTSLTIQCQVDSQVTMMFWYRQQPGQSLTLIATANQGSEATYESGFVIDKFPISRPNLTFSTLTVSNMSPEDSSIYLCSVEGLAGGLGAKNIQYFGAGTRLSVL.

This clonotype has ten or more counts. This beta chain is an off-target read within a library intended for alpha chains, so its frequency means little. The CDR3 reads CSVISDRGPRRVNGYTF. The CDR3 DNA is TGCAGCGTTATATCTGACAGGGGCCCGCGCAGGGTTAATGGCTACACCTTC. The chain has TRBV29-1 and TRBJ1-2, with 8 positions matching TRBD1. V trimming: 5 bases; J trimming: 6 bases; junction bases outside the gene matches: 20. Germline CDR1 is SQVTM and CDR2 is ANQGSEA. The CDR3 length is 17 residues.

This clonotype was picked up many times. This beta chain appears as a stray read in a library generated for alpha chains; its size is not informative. V usage is TRBV24-1 and J usage is TRBJ2-7; TRBD1 matches at 7 bases. The CDR3 is 14 amino acids. Germline assignment: CDR1 KGHDR and CDR2 SFDVKD. The V and J ends lost 8 bases and 4 bases, in that order; junction bases with no gene match: 10. CDR3 DNA sequence: TGTGCCACCACCTCCCCGGGACAGTTTTACGAGCAGTACTTC. Its protein product is CATTSPGQFYEQYF.

This clonotype has a count of ten or more. This beta chain turned up in a library designed for alpha chains; as an off-target read, its abundance says little. The gene calls are TRBV18 and TRBJ2-2; tentative D call: TRBD2 (6 bases). This CDR3 is 16 amino acids long. Germline-derived CDR1 and CDR2 are KGHSH and LQKENI. V lost 3 bases, J lost 0 bases, and 11 bases lay in between. The CDR3 sequence is CASSPTRDPNTGELFF. The CDR3 DNA follows: TGTGCCAGCTCACCGACTAGGGACCCGAACACCGGGGAGCTGTTTTTT.

This clonotype was found many times. This beta chain is a stray sequence in a library constructed for alpha chains; its clone size is not meaningful. The chain employs TRBV20-1 and TRBJ2-1; D is undetermined. V shed 3 bases and J shed 4 bases, with 1 base lying between them. This CDR3 has 10 amino acids. The germline V gene has CDR1 DFQATT and CDR2 SNEGSKA (reference sequence). CDR3 coding DNA: TGCAGTGCTAGGTACAATGAGCAGTTCTTC. It translates to CSARYNEQFF.

By frequency in the sample, this clonotype is medium-sized. This beta chain is an off-target read within a library intended for alpha chains, so its frequency means little. This chain joins TRBV20-1 and TRBJ2-5; tentatively, D is TRBD2 (6 bases). The CDR3 totals 15 residues. Trimming left V 2 bases short and J 2 bases short, with 15 bases between. The germline CDR1 and CDR2 sequences are DFQATT and SNEGSKA (reference sequence). CDR3 sequence (DNA): TGCAGTGCTAGAACTAGCAGGGCTGGACAAGAGACCCAGTACTTC. Its translation is CSARTSRAGQETQYF.